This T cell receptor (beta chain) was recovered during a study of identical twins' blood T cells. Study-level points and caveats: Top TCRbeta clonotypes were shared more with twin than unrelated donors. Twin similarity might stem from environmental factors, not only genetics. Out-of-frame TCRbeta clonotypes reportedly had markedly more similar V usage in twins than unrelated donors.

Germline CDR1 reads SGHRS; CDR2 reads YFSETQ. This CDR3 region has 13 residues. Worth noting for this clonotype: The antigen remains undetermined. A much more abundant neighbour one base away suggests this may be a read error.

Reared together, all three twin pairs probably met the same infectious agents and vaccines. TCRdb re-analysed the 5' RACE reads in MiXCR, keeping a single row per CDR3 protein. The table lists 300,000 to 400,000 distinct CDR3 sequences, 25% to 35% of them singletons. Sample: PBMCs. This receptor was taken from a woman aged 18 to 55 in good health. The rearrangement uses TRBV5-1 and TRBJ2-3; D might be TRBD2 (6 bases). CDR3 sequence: CASSLERLDMQYF. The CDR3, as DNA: TGCGCCAGCAGCTTGGAGCGACTAGATATGCAGTATTTT.